This is a list of T cell receptor beta chains from one sample in a study of technical replicates of blood from several donors. Generated by immunoSEQ multiplex PCR, the TCRdb table keeps only in-frame clones and is missing some. The sample yields more than 90,000 clones, 95% seen once. The sequencing input was T cells isolated from PBMCs. The receptors derive from a human donor in good health. Each CDR3 is given with its conserved first and last residue. Fields, in order: V gene, D gene, clone size, CDR3 length, J gene, CDR3 protein, CDR3 DNA. A D gene is named only where the DNA matches it firmly. Size tells how often a clone was seen (once, few, many) or the class of an expanded clone, and some rows leave it out.

TRBV5-8	-	-	15	TRBJ2-2	CASSRLLLSSGELFF	TGTGCCAGCAGCCGACTACTACTCAGCTCCGGGGAGCTGTTTTTT
TRBV6-5	-	-	15	TRBJ2-5	CASSYSIALGETQYF	TGTGCCAGCAGTTACTCGATAGCCCTGGGAGAGACCCAGTACTTC
TRBV6-5	TRBD1	-	15	TRBJ2-2	CASTLTGPNTGELFF	TGTGCCAGCACCTTGACAGGGCCGAACACCGGGGAGCTGTTTTTT
TRBV5-1	-	-	15	TRBJ2-1	CASRESRSAYNEQFF	TGCGCCAGCAGAGAGAGCCGGAGCGCCTACAATGAGCAGTTCTTC
TRBV18	TRBD1	-	15	TRBJ2-2	CASYSGTGGTGELFF	TGTGCCAGCTATTCCGGGACAGGGGGCACCGGGGAGCTGTTTTTT
TRBV10-3	-	-	14	TRBJ1-2	CAISESGRADGYTF	TGTGCCATCAGTGAGTCAGGGAGGGCGGATGGCTACACCTTC
TRBV6-5	TRBD2	few	14	TRBJ2-2	CASFSGRETGELFF	TGTGCCAGTTTTAGCGGGAGGGAAACCGGGGAGCTGTTTTTT
TRBV14	-	-	16	TRBJ1-2	CASSLSTGKANYGYTF	TGTGCCAGCAGCCTAAGCACAGGAAAAGCTAACTATGGCTACACCTTC
TRBV11-2	TRBD2	-	15	TRBJ2-3	CASSWTSGSTDTQYF	TGTGCCAGCAGCTGGACTAGCGGGAGCACAGATACGCAGTATTTT
TRBV28	TRBD1	once	13	TRBJ1-4	CASSPRGYEKLFF	TGTGCCAGCAGTCCCAGGGGGTATGAAAAACTGTTTTTT